This TCR beta chain was recovered during a study of blood T cell repertoires in COVID-19. Study information: Samples of COVID-19 (acute and convalescent) were obtained from the United States, Italy and Spain. T cells, B-cell-depleted T cells, or PBMCs provided the cDNA or gDNA that served as material.

In the authors' methods: Amplified reference gene primers provided the basis for estimating nucleated cell counts. This table comes from immunoSEQ multiplex PCR, and its TCRdb copy is limited to in-frame clones, with some not included. The V and J calls and clone size come from that table; D and trimming were worked out from the DNA. The sample yields fewer than 150,000 clones, approximately 85% seen once. The clonotype originates from a woman between 55 and 75 years old with COVID-19, enrolled during active disease. The specimen sequenced was peripheral blood.

This CDR3 is CASSVDKDNQPQHF. DNA for the CDR3: TGTGCCAGTAGTGTTGACAAAGATAATCAGCCCCAGCATTTT. The V and J genes are TRBV19 and TRBJ1-5; D gene ambiguous. The V gene lost 5 bases and the J gene lost 4 bases, with 12 bases spanning the gap. This CDR3 comprises 14 residues. CDR1 LNHDA and CDR2 SQIVND come from the germline V gene (reference sequence).